Listed here are 23 T cell receptor beta chains from one sample, sequenced in a study of shared T cell receptors in the human thymus. TCRdb keeps only in-frame clones here, not all; method: immunoSEQ multiplex PCR. This sample has approximately 730,000 clones, with approximately 85% found just once. These data were likewise used in another study, on human thymus T cells.

The sequenced sample was thymocytes. The source of these receptors is a girl under three years old with a congenital heart defect.

A few counts support this clone. This chain uses TRBV29-1 with TRBJ1-2, with D possibly being TRBD1 (5 bases). Per the germline V gene, CDR1 is SQVTM and CDR2 is ANQGSEA. Deletions cut 6 bases from V and 4 bases from J, with 18 bases between. This CDR3 spans 14 amino acids. In DNA form, the CDR3 reads TGCAGCGTAGGATCCCAGGGAGGAGGCTATGGCTACACCTTC. This gives the protein CSVGSQGGGYGYTF.

Here the CDR3 reads CASSRGTARGNQPQHF. The CDR3 DNA reads TGTGCCAGCAGCCGAGGGACAGCCAGGGGCAATCAGCCCCAGCATTTT. This rearrangement joins TRBV28 to TRBJ1-5; 7 nucleotides line up with TRBD1. Germline CDR1 and CDR2: MDHEN and SYDVKM. V gave up 6 bases and J gave up 2 bases; unmatched junction bases: 10. The CDR3 covers 16 residues.

The genes are TRBV11-2 and TRBJ1-3; perhaps TRBD1 as D (6 bases). The CDR3 contains 16 residues. V lost 5 bases and J 2 bases, leaving 16 bases between the germline ends. Looked up from germline, CDR1 is SGHAT and CDR2 is FQNNGV. CDR3 residues: CASSTRTDSPGNTIYF. The DNA for the CDR3 is TGTGCCAGCAGCACCCGGACAGACAGCCCTGGAAACACCATATATTTT.

This chain connects TRBV9 to TRBJ2-3; 7 bases are a match to TRBD2. Germline CDR1 is SGDLS and CDR2 is YYNGEE. The length of the CDR3 is 15 residues. The J segment lost 0 bases and the V segment lost 3 bases, leaving 4 bases of the junction unmatched. For the CDR3, the DNA is TGTGCCAGCAGCGCACCGCGGGGGAGCACAGATACGCAGTATTTT. This translates into CASSAPRGSTDTQYF.

The chain carries TRBV5-8 and TRBJ1-5; the match to TRBD1 covers 10 bases. The junction had 2 bases not matched to a gene; V was cut back by 4 bases and J by 4 bases. Germline V gives CDR1 SGHTS, CDR2 YDEGEE. This CDR3 has 14 residues. The CDR3 sequence is CASSRDRGNQPQHF. DNA of the CDR3: TGTGCCAGCAGCCGGGACAGGGGAAATCAGCCCCAGCATTTT.

The chain carries TRBV25-1 and TRBJ2-5, with TRBD2 as a possible D gene (5 bases). There are 14 residues in the CDR3. With 3 bases removed from V and 1 base from J, the gap between germline ends came to 9 bases. Germline V lookup: CDR1 MGHDK, CDR2 SYGVNS. The CDR3 DNA is TGTGCCAGCAGTGATGGAGGAGCCCAAGAGACCCAGTACTTC. This translates into CASSDGGAQETQYF.

This clone was detected only a few times. The chain employs TRBV14 and TRBJ1-6; a possible D gene is TRBD1 (5 bases). Germline CDR1 and CDR2: SGHDN and FVKESK. The CDR3 runs 18 residues. V was trimmed by 4 bases and J by 6 bases, leaving 22 bases between them. This chain's CDR3 is CASSPGWGGQGFNSPLHF. For the CDR3, the DNA is TGTGCCAGCAGCCCCGGATGGGGGGGTCAAGGCTTTAATTCACCCCTCCACTTT.

V is TRBV5-4 and J is TRBJ2-1; 10 nucleotides align to TRBD1. This CDR3 region has 15 residues. Looked up from germline, CDR1 is SGHNT and CDR2 is YYREEE (reference sequence). The V segment lost 4 bases and the J segment 8 bases; nucleotides outside the gene matches: 9. CDR3 in amino acids: CASSLIKTGGDEQFF. The CDR3 DNA reads TGTGCCAGCAGCCTGATCAAGACAGGGGGCGATGAGCAGTTCTTC.

The chain couples TRBV6-5 to TRBJ2-1, with 8 bases identical to TRBD1. After removal of 6 bases from V and 9 bases from J, the junction contained 7 bases not matched to a gene. The CDR3 covers 13 residues. CDR1 is MNHEY and CDR2 is SVGAGI in the germline V gene. The CDR3 DNA reads TGTGCCAGCAGGCAGGGGGCCGTGAGTGAGCAGTTCTTC. Translation gives CASRQGAVSEQFF.

This clone was picked up a small number of times. The chain couples TRBV2 to TRBJ1-5; maybe TRBD1 (5 bases). This CDR3 region has 12 residues. Trimming cost V 4 bases and J 8 bases, with 9 bases left between them. Looked up from germline, CDR1 is SNHLY and CDR2 is FYNNEI. CDR3 nucleotide sequence: TGTGCCAGCAGTGCATCAGGGAAGCCCCAGCATTTT. This translates into CASSASGKPQHF.

This clone came up once. V usage is TRBV21-1 and J usage is TRBJ2-1; whether TRBD2, the table's D call, matches the DNA was not checked. TRBV21-1 is tagged as a pseudogene. The CDR3 runs to 14 residues. CDR3 in DNA: TGTGCCAGCAGAGGGCAAAGGGCGGGACGTGAGCAGTTCTTC. Its protein is CASRGQRAGREQFF.

The chain employs TRBV9 and TRBJ1-1; 7 bases line up with TRBD1. Trimming cost V 3 bases and J 2 bases; bases outside gene matches: 7. The germline gives CDR1 SGDLS, CDR2 YYNGEE. This CDR3 comprises 15 residues. As DNA, the CDR3 is TGTGCCAGCAGCGAGACAGGGAGGACAAACACTGAAGCTTTCTTT. As protein: CASSETGRTNTEAFF.

V is TRBV18 and J is TRBJ1-2, with 10 bases lining up with TRBD1. J lost 6 bases, V lost 8 bases, and 12 bases had no gene match. This CDR3 has 15 amino acids. Looked up from germline, CDR1 is KGHSH and CDR2 is LQKENI. The CDR3, as DNA: TGTGCCAGCGTAGCCGGGACAGGGGTTGAGAATGGCTACACCTTC. Amino acids: CASVAGTGVENGYTF.

V and J are TRBV4-1 and TRBJ2-7; D gene unclear. V shed 2 bases and J shed 3 bases, with 11 bases lying between them. Germline assignment: CDR1 MGHRA and CDR2 YSYEKL. The CDR3 is made up of 14 amino acids. CDR3 DNA sequence: TGCGCCAGCAGCCAACTCGAGGTGGGCTACGAGCAGTACTTC. It is translated as CASSQLEVGYEQYF.

The genes are TRBV5-1 and TRBJ2-2; tentative D call: TRBD1 (7 bases). This CDR3 has 21 amino acids. The germline V and J ends were trimmed by 4 bases and 5 bases, with 33 bases remaining between them. CDR1 is SGHRS, CDR2 YFSETQ, per germline. CDR3 protein: CASSPGRGQKTLEGPTGELFF. In nucleotides, the CDR3 is TGCGCCAGCAGCCCGGGGCGGGGACAGAAGACCTTGGAAGGACCTACCGGGGAGCTGTTTTTT.

This chain connects TRBV19 to TRBJ1-5; 9 positions match TRBD1. The ends lost 4 bases at V and 5 bases at J; junction bases unmatched: 6. The V gene's germline CDR1 is LNHDA and CDR2 SQIVND (reference sequence). The CDR3 is 15 amino acids. CDR3 nucleotides: TGTGCCAGTAGTAACCGGACAGGGGAGGATCAGCCCCAGCATTTT. Translation: CASSNRTGEDQPQHF.

This clone was seen only once. Other DNA sequences in the sample encode the same CDR3. The CDR3, as DNA: TGTGCCACCATGACGGCGGGACAGGACGAGATGAACACTGAAGCTTTCTTT. This codes for CATMTAGQDEMNTEAFF. The chain links TRBV28 to TRBJ1-1; TRBD1 agrees at 8 bases. The CDR3 is made up of 17 amino acids. V gave up 10 bases and J gave up 0 bases; unmatched junction bases: 16. Germline lookup yields CDR1 MDHEN and CDR2 SYDVKM. Variable domain in full (rest from reference TRBV28 and TRBJ1-1): DVKVTQSSRYLVKRTGEKVFLECVQDMDHENMFWYRQDPGLGLRLIYFSYDVKMKEKGDIPEGYSVSREKKERFSLILESASTNQTSMYLCATMTAGQDEMNTEAFFGQGTRLTVV.

This sequence joins TRBV4-3 and TRBJ2-3; 8 positions match TRBD1. Germline V gene sequence: CDR1 LGHNA, CDR2 YSLEER. V lost 0 bases, J lost 2 bases, and 4 bases stayed unmatched. This CDR3 has 16 amino acids. DNA of the CDR3: TGCGCCAGCAGCCAAGATACGGACAGGGTCACAGATACGCAGTATTTT. Translated, it gives CASSQDTDRVTDTQYF.

The chain links TRBV28 to TRBJ1-5; TRBD1 aligns across 7 bases. This CDR3 has 20 amino acids. The V gene's germline CDR1 is MDHEN and CDR2 SYDVKM. The ends lost 2 bases at V and 0 bases at J; junction bases unmatched: 16. The CDR3 DNA sequence: TGTGCCAGCAGTTTAAACCCCCGACAGGGAGGAGGGTATAGCAATCAGCCCCAGCATTTT. It encodes CASSLNPRQGGGYSNQPQHF.

This clone was seen more than once but under ten times. The chain has TRBV19 and TRBJ1-1, with a tentative D call TRBD1 (5 bases). Trimming took off 6 bases at V and 4 bases at J, with 18 bases between the two ends. Germline-derived CDR1 and CDR2 are LNHDA and SQIVND (reference sequence). This CDR3 region has 15 residues. The CDR3 sequence is CASSNIWGMSTEAFF. Written as DNA, the CDR3 is TGTGCCAGTAGCAACATCTGGGGCATGAGCACTGAAGCTTTCTTT.

The V gene is TRBV27, the J gene TRBJ2-7; 9 nucleotides align to TRBD1. Trimming removed 4 bases from V and 7 bases from J; junction bases left unmatched: 11. Germline loops: CDR1 MNHEY, CDR2 SMNVEV (reference sequence). The CDR3 sequence is 15 residues long. This chain's CDR3 is CASSSRRDRAREQYF. CDR3 sequence (DNA): TGTGCCAGCAGTTCGAGGCGGGACAGGGCTCGGGAGCAGTACTTC.

V and J are TRBV5-1 and TRBJ2-5; weak D call: TRBD2 (6 bases). The CDR3 sequence is 16 residues long. Germline V gene data show CDR1 as SGHRS and CDR2 as YFSETQ. Trimming took off 0 bases at V and 2 bases at J, with 14 bases between the two ends. The CDR3 protein is CASSLGASDRQETQYF. CDR3 in DNA: TGCGCCAGCAGCTTGGGTGCTAGCGACCGACAAGAGACCCAGTACTTC.

The chain employs TRBV4-1 and TRBJ2-7; a possible D gene is TRBD2 (6 bases). The CDR3 covers 15 residues. The germline CDR1 and CDR2 sequences are MGHRA and YSYEKL. The V gene lost 0 bases and the J gene lost 1 base, with 10 bases spanning the gap. DNA of the CDR3: TGCGCCAGCAGCCAAGAGGCGGGGCCATCCTACGAGCAGTACTTC. Residues: CASSQEAGPSYEQYF.